This T cell receptor (beta chain) was sequenced during a study of HIV-infected patients and healthy controls (dated by TCRdb to the mid-2010s). Receptor amplification or capture employed 5' RACE. Sequencer: Illumina MiSeq. Clones were called with MiXCR by TCRdb after fastp trimmed the public reads at Q25, and only in-frame beta chains were retained. Each record represents a unique CDR3 protein, reported with the most common genes and DNA among its rows. For this sample the table gives about 64,000 distinct CDR3 sequences, of which 15% to 20% were detected only once. The ten largest clones add up to over 1.1% of the sample. Concerning this clonotype: The specificity of this receptor is unknown. No much larger clone exists at a distance of one base, and base qualities are not known.

This TCR came from a human donor in good health. The sample comprised CD4+ T cells from blood.

The sequenced DNA is TGTGCCAGTAGTACCGGACAGGCCTATAATTCACCCCTCCACTTT. Translated, this gives CASSTGQAYNSPLHF. This chain is built from TRBV19 and TRBJ1-6; the central 7 bases match TRBD1. CDR3 length: 15 amino acids, cysteine to phenylalanine. The read is trimmed to its CDR3 DNA, 45 bases read in frame from base 1. CDR1 LNHDA and CDR2 SQIVND are derived from the germline V gene (reference sequence). V lost 4 bases and J lost 2 bases, and the count of bases not matched to a germline gene is 2.